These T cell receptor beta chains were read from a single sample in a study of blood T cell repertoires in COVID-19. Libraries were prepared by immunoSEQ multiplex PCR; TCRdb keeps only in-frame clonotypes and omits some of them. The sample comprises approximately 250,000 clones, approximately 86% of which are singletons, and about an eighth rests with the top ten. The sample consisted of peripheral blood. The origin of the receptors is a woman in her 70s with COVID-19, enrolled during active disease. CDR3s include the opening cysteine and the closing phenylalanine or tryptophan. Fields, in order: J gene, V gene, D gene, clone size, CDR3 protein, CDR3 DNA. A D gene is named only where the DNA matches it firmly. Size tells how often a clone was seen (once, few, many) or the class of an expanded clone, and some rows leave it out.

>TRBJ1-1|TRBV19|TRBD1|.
CASSAPGQGPVAFF
TGTGCCAGTAGTGCCCCGGGACAGGGTCCTGTGGCTTTCTTT
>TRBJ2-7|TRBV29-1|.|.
CSVELQTPGEQYF
TGCAGCGTTGAACTTCAGACCCCGGGCGAGCAGTACTTC
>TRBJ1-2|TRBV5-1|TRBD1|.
CASSSGQSLGNYGYTF
TGCGCCAGCAGCTCGGGACAGTCCCTAGGGAACTATGGCTACACCTTC
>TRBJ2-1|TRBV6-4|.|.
CASSVNSGTEQFF
TGTGCCAGCAGTGTGAATAGCGGTACTGAGCAGTTCTTC
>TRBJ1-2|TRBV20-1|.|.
CSAADYGYTF
TGCAGTGCGGCGGACTATGGCTACACCTTC
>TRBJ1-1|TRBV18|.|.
CASSPPSVGTEAFF
TGTGCCAGCTCACCACCGTCGGTTGGTACTGAAGCTTTCTTT
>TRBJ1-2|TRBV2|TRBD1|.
CASSVTGTVNYGYTF
TGTGCCAGCAGTGTGACCGGGACAGTGAACTATGGCTACACCTTC
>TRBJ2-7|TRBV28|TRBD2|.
CASSSIAGDAYEQYF
TGTGCCAGCAGTTCCATAGCGGGGGACGCCTACGAGCAGTACTTC
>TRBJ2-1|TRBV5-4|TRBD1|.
CASSFTGGSYNEQFF
TGTGCCAGCAGCTTCACAGGGGGATCCTACAATGAGCAGTTCTTC
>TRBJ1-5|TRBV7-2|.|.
CASSRQANQPQHF
TGTGCCAGCAGCCGTCAGGCCAATCAGCCCCAGCATTTT
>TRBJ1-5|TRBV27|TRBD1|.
CASATGTGNQPQHF
TGTGCCAGCGCGACAGGGACGGGCAATCAGCCCCAGCATTTT
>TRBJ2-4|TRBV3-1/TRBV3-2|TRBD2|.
CASSQAALAGGPGSFQYF
TGTGCCAGCAGCCAAGCGGCCCTAGCGGGGGGGCCGGGGAGCTTTCAGTACTTC
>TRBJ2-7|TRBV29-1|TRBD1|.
CSFLGQGGEQYF
TGCAGCTTTCTTGGACAGGGTGGCGAGCAGTACTTC
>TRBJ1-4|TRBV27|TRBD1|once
CASSFLRVRQGEGSNEKLFF
TGTGCCAGCAGTTTCCTTCGGGTGAGACAGGGTGAGGGGTCTAATGAAAAACTGTTTTTT
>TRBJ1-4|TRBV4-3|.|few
CASSQVRDEKLFF
TGCGCCAGCAGCCAAGTGAGGGATGAAAAACTGTTTTTT
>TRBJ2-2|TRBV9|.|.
CASSVVGSPGAGELFF
TGTGCCAGCAGCGTAGTGGGTAGCCCGGGGGCCGGGGAGCTGTTTTTT
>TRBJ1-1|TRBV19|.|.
CASSPWDSGTEAFF
TGTGCCAGTAGTCCCTGGGACTCGGGGACTGAAGCTTTCTTT
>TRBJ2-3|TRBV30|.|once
CAWIAATDTQYF
TGTGCCTGGATAGCGGCGACAGATACGCAGTATTTT
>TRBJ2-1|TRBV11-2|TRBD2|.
CASSLIGTSGGLYNEQFF
TGTGCCAGCAGCCTGATCGGGACTAGCGGGGGCCTGTACAATGAGCAGTTCTTC
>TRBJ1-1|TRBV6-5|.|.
CASSYSGANTEAFF
TGTGCCAGCAGTTACTCGGGGGCGAACACTGAAGCTTTCTTT
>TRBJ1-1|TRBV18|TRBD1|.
CASSPTGAATEAFF
TGTGCCAGCTCACCAACAGGGGCGGCCACTGAAGCTTTCTTT
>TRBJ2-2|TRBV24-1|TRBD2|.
CATSDHSTSGVYTGELFF
TGTGCCACCAGTGACCATTCGACTAGCGGGGTCTACACCGGGGAGCTGTTTTTT
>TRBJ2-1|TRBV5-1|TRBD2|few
CASSLEGSGGNEQFF
TGCGCCAGCAGCTTGGAAGGTAGCGGGGGCAATGAGCAGTTCTTC
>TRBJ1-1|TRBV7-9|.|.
CASSLAGGRNTEAFF
TGTGCCAGCAGCTTAGCGGGGGGGAGGAACACTGAAGCTTTCTTT
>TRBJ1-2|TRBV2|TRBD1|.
CASSSGQDGYTF
TGTGCCAGCAGTTCGGGACAGGACGGCTACACCTTC
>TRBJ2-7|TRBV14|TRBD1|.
CASSQLQGRGVWDEQYF
TGTGCCAGCAGCCAATTACAGGGGCGTGGGGTTTGGGACGAGCAGTACTTC
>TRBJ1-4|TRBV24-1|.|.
CATSDPLRGGNEKLFF
TGTGCCACCAGTGATCCCTTGAGGGGAGGTAATGAAAAACTGTTTTTT
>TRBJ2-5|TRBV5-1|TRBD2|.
CASSFGLAGGILKTQYF
TGCGCCAGCAGCTTCGGGCTAGCGGGGGGGATTTTAAAGACCCAGTACTTC
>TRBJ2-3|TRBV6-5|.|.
CASGGARADTQYF
TGTGCCAGCGGGGGGGCCAGGGCAGATACGCAGTATTTT
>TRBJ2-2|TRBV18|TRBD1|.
CASSRDSPNTGELFF
TGTGCCAGCTCACGGGACAGTCCGAACACCGGGGAGCTGTTTTTT
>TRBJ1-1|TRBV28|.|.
CASSYPQGHTEAFF
TGTGCCAGCAGTTACCCTCAGGGTCACACTGAAGCTTTCTTT
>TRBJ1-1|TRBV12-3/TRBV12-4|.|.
CASSPSNGEAFF
TGTGCCAGCAGTCCATCGAACGGTGAAGCTTTCTTT
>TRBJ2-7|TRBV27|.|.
CASSWQGWNYEQYF
TGTGCCAGCAGTTGGCAGGGGTGGAACTACGAGCAGTACTTC
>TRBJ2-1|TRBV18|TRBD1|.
CASSFRTGDEQFF
TGTGCCAGCTCATTCCGGACAGGGGACGAGCAGTTCTTC
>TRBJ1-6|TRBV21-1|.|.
CASDHSPGPRNYNSPLHF
TGTGCCAGCGACCATTCCCCAGGGCCCCGTAACTATAATTCACCCCTCCACTTT
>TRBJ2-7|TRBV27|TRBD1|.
CASSITGTGREQYF
TGTGCCAGCAGCATTACCGGGACAGGGCGCGAGCAGTACTTC
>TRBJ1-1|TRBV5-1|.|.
CASSLVGTMNTEAFF
TGCGCCAGCAGCCTGGTAGGGACAATGAACACTGAAGCTTTCTTT
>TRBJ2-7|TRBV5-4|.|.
CASSPGGRGAYEQYF
TGTGCCAGCAGCCCAGGGGGGCGGGGAGCCTACGAGCAGTACTTC
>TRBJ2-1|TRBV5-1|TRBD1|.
CASSSYSGTGYNEQFF
TGCGCCAGCAGCTCCTACTCCGGGACAGGATACAATGAGCAGTTCTTC
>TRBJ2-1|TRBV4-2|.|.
CASSQEWAADNEQFF
TGTGCCAGCAGCCAAGAGTGGGCAGCGGACAATGAGCAGTTCTTC
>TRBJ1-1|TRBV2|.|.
CASSRQGLSVTEAFF
TGTGCCAGCAGTAGGCAGGGCTTATCTGTCACTGAAGCTTTCTTT
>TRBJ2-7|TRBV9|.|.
CASSVSSGAGAYEQYF
TGTGCCAGCAGCGTATCTTCGGGCGCCGGGGCCTACGAGCAGTACTTC
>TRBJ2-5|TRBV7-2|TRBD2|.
CASSPASGGARETQYF
TGTGCCAGCAGCCCGGCTAGCGGGGGGGCTAGGGAGACCCAGTACTTC
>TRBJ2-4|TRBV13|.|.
CASSSEGRANIQYF
TGTGCCAGCAGCTCGGAGGGTAGGGCAAACATTCAGTACTTC
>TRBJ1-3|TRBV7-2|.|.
CASSSRGRSGNTIYF
TGTGCCAGCAGCTCCCGAGGGCGTTCTGGAAACACCATATATTTT
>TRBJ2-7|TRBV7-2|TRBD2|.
CASSPGGFEQYF
TGTGCCAGCAGCCCGGGAGGGTTCGAGCAGTACTTC
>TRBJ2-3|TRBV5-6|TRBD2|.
CASSLVAGGRTDTQYF
TGTGCCAGCAGCTTGGTTGCGGGGGGGCGCACAGATACGCAGTATTTT
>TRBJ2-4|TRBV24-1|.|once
CATSDFVGAKNIQYF
TGTGCCACCAGTGATTTCGTCGGGGCCAAAAACATTCAGTACTTC
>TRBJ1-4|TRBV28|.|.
CASSLSRDLTKVF
TGTGCCAGCAGTTTATCTCGGGATTTAACCAAGGTTTTT
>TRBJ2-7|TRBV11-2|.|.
CASSLARGPSYEQYF
TGTGCCAGCAGCTTAGCGCGGGGCCCCAGCTACGAGCAGTACTTC
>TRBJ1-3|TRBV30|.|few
CAWTTGYSGNTIYF
TGTGCCTGGACTACAGGGTACTCTGGAAACACCATATATTTT
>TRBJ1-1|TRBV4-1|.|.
CASSPAPPDSFMYTEAFF
TGCGCCAGCAGCCCGGCCCCTCCGGACAGCTTCATGTACACTGAAGCTTTCTTT
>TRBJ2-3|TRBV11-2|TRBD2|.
CASSPSRGAQADTQYF
TGTGCCAGCAGCCCTTCGCGGGGGGCCCAGGCAGATACGCAGTATTTT
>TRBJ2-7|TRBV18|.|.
CASSPAYEQYF
TGTGCCAGCTCACCCGCGTACGAGCAGTACTTC